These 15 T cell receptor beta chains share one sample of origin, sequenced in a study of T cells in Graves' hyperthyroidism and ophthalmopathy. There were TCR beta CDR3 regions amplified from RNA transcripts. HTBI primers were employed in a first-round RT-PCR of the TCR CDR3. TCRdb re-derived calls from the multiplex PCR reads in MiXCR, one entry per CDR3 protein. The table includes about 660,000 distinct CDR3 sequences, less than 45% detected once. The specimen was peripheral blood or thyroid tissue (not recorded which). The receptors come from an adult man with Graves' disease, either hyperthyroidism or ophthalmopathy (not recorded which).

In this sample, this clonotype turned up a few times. CDR3 region: CSASSGKDSPLHF. CDR3 bases: TGCAGTGCTAGTTCAGGGAAGGATTCACCCCTCCACTTT. This sequence joins TRBV20-1 and TRBJ1-6; a possible D gene is TRBD1 (5 bases). Trimming cost V 3 bases and J 8 bases, with 11 bases left between them. CDR1 is DFQATT and CDR2 is SNEGSKA in the germline V gene (reference sequence). The CDR3 loop spans 13 amino acids.

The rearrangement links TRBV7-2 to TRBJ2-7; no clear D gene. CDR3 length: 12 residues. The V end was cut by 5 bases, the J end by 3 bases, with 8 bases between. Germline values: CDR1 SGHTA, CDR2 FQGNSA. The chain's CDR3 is CASSPAVYEQYF. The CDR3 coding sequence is TGTGCCAGCAGCCCAGCAGTCTACGAGCAGTACTTC. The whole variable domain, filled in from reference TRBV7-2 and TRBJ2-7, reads GAGVSQSPSNKVTEKGKDVELRCDPISGHTALYWYRQSLGQGLEFLIYFQGNSAPDKSGLPSDRFSAERTGGSVSTLTIQRTQQEDSAVYLCASSPAVYEQYFGPGTRLTVT.

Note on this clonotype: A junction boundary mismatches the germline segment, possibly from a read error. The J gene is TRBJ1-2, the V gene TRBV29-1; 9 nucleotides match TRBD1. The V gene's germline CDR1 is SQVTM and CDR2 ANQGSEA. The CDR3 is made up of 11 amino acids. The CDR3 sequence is CSGTGDYSYTF. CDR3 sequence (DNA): TGCAGCGGGACAGGGGACTATAGCTACACCTTC.

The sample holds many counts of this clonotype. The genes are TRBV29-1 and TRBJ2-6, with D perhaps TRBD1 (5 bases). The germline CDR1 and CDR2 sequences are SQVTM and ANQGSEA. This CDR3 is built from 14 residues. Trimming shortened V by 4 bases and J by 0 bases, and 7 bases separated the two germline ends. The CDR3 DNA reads TGCAGCGTTGGGGGCCTCTCTGGGGCCAACGTCCTGACTTTC. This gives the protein CSVGGLSGANVLTF.

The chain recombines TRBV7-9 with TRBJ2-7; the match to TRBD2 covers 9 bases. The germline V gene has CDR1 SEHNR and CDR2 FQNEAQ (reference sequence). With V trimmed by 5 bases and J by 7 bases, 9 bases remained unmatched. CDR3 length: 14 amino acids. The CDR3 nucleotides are TGTGCCAGCAGCCGCGGGAGGGGGGGTCGAGAGCAGTACTTC. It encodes CASSRGRGGREQYF.

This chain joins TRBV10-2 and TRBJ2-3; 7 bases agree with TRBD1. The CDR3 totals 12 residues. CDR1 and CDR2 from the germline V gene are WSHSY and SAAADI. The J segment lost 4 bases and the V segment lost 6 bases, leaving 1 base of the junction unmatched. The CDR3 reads CASRQGPDTQYF. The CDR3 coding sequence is TGCGCCAGCAGACAGGGGCCAGATACGCAGTATTTT.

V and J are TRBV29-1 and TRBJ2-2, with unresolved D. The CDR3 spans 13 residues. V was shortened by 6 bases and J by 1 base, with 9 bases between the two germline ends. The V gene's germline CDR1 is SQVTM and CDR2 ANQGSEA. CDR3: CSVLGENTGELFF. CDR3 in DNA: TGCAGCGTGCTAGGCGAGAACACCGGGGAGCTGTTTTTT.

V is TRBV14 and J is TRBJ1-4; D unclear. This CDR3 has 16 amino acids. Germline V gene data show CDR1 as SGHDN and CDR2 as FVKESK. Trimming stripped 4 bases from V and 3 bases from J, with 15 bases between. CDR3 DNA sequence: TGTGCCAGCAGCCCCATAGGAGCGGGGTCTAATGAAAAACTGTTTTTT. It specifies CASSPIGAGSNEKLFF.

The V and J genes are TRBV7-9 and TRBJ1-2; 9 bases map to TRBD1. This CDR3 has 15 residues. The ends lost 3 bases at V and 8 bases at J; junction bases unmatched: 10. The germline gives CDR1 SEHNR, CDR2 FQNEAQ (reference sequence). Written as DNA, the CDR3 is TGTGCCAGCAGCTTGGGACAGGGTAGACCAGAAGGCTACACCTTC. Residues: CASSLGQGRPEGYTF.

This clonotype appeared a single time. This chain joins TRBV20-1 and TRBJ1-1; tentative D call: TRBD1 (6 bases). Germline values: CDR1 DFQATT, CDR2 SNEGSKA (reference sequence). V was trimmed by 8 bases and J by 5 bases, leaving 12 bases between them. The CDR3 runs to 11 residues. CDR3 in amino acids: CSLQGWTEAFF. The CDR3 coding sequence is TGCAGTCTACAGGGCTGGACTGAAGCTTTCTTT.

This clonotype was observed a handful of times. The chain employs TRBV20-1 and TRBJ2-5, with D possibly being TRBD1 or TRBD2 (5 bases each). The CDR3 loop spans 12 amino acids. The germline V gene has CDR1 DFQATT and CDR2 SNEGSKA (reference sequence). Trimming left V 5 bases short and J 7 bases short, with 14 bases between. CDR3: CSARLPGGTQYF. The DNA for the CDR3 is TGCAGTGCTCGACTCCCTGGGGGGACCCAGTACTTC.

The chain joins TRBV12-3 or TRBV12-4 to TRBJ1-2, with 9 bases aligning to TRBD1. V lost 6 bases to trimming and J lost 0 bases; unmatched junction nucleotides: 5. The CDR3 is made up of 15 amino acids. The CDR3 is CASRKGQGTNYGYTF. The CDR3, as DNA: TGTGCCAGCAGAAAGGGACAGGGAACTAACTATGGCTACACCTTC.

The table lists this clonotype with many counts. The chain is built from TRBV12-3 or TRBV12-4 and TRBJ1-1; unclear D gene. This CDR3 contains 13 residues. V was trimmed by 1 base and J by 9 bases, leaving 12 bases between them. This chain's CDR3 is CASSLGAQKQAFF. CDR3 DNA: TGTGCCAGCAGTTTAGGGGCACAGAAACAAGCTTTCTTT.

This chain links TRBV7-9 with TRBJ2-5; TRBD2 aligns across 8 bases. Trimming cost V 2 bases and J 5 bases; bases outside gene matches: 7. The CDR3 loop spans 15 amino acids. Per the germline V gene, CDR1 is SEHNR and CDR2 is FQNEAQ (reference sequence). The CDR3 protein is CASSLPGLGAETQYF. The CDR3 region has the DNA TGTGCCAGCAGCTTACCGGGACTAGGGGCCGAGACCCAGTACTTC.

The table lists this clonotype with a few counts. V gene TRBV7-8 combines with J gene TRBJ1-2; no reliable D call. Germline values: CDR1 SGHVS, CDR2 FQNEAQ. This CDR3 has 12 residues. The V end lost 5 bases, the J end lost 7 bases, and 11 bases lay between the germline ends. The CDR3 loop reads CASSAVGLGYTF. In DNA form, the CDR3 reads TGTGCCAGCAGCGCAGTTGGTCTTGGCTACACCTTC. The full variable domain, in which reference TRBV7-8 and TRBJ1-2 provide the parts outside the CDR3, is GAGVSQSPRYKVAKRGQDVALRCDPISGHVSLFWYQQALGQGPEFLTYFQNEAQLDKSGLPSDRFFAERPEGSVSTLKIQRTQQEDSAVYLCASSAVGLGYTFGSGTRLTVV.